These 9 T cell receptor beta chains originate from one sample sequenced in a study of neurological immune-mediated disorders. TCRdb independently ran MiXCR on the 5' RACE reads; one entry per CDR3 protein. The table lists 25,000 to 35,000 distinct CDR3 sequences, approximately 5% of them singletons. Sequences were obtained from CD4+ T cells from blood. Receptor source: a woman aged 45-60 years in good health.

This clonotype was observed at least ten times. The chain has TRBV7-2 and TRBJ2-1; perhaps TRBD2 as D (5 bases). The germline V gene has CDR1 SGHTA and CDR2 FQGNSA. V lost 3 bases and J 0 bases, leaving 18 bases between the germline ends. The CDR3 length is 18 residues. The CDR3 spells CASSFQLRAPGSYNEQFF. CDR3 bases: TGTGCCAGCAGCTTTCAATTGCGGGCCCCGGGCTCCTACAATGAGCAGTTCTTC.

This clonotype has ten or more counts. The CDR3 sequence: CASSKTSGSQGETQYF. In DNA form, the CDR3 reads TGTGCCAGCAGCAAGACTAGCGGGAGTCAGGGAGAGACCCAGTACTTC. The genes are TRBV7-8 and TRBJ2-5; 12 nucleotides line up with TRBD2. CDR3 length: 16 amino acids. Germline V CDR1 and CDR2: SGHVS, FQNEAQ. V lost 5 bases to trimming and J lost 4 bases; unmatched junction nucleotides: 8.

This clonotype has ten or more counts. CDR3 protein: CASSLRASGPYEQYF. DNA for the CDR3: TGTGCCAGCAGCTTAAGGGCTAGCGGCCCCTACGAGCAGTACTTC. The V and J genes are TRBV7-2 and TRBJ2-7; 7 nucleotides match TRBD2. J was trimmed by 2 bases and V by 2 bases; bases with no gene match: 6. Germline CDR1 reads SGHTA; CDR2 reads FQGNSA. This CDR3 comprises 15 residues.

This clonotype was observed at least ten times. This sequence joins TRBV6-5 and TRBJ1-5, with D possibly TRBD1 on 6 matching bases. The CDR3 loop spans 14 amino acids. The germline V gene encodes CDR1 MNHEY and CDR2 SVGAGI. Trimming shortened V by 6 bases and J by 0 bases, and 9 bases separated the two germline ends. The DNA for the CDR3 is TGTGCCAGCAGCCCGGACAGTAGCAATCAGCCCCAGCATTTT. It codes for CASSPDSSNQPQHF.

At least ten counts were recorded for this clonotype. The rearrangement uses TRBV4-1 and TRBJ2-1; the D gene is possibly TRBD1 (6 bases). Germline V CDR1 and CDR2: MGHRA, YSYEKL. V lost 4 bases and J lost 0, with 16 bases in between. The CDR3 runs 17 residues. The CDR3 bases are TGCGCCAGCAGCCCCCCCCCTGGCAGGGGCTCCTACAATGAGCAGTTCTTC. This codes for CASSPPPGRGSYNEQFF.

Ten or more counts support this clonotype. The V and J genes are TRBV20-1 and TRBJ2-1; 13 bases are shared with TRBD2. CDR1 DFQATT and CDR2 SNEGSKA come from the germline V gene (reference sequence). The V gene end was trimmed by 1 base and the J gene end by 14 bases; junction bases not matched to a gene: 5. This CDR3 comprises 13 residues. This CDR3 reads CSARGGLAGVEFF. CDR3 bases: TGCAGTGCTAGAGGAGGACTAGCGGGAGTCGAGTTCTTC.

This clonotype was observed many times. In DNA, the CDR3 is TGTGCCAGCAGCTTATATGCGGTTGGGAACACCGGGGAGCTGTTTTTT. Translation gives CASSLYAVGNTGELFF. V is TRBV7-9 and J is TRBJ2-2; D is uncertain. Trimming pared 2 bases from V and 1 base from J, leaving 11 bases between. CDR1 and CDR2 from the germline V gene are SEHNR and FQNEAQ (reference sequence). The CDR3 covers 16 residues. Complete variable domain (other parts from reference TRBV7-9 and TRBJ2-2): DTGVSQNPRHKITKRGQNVTFRCDPISEHNRLYWYRQTLGQGPEFLTYFQNEAQLEKSRLLSDRFSAERPKGSFSTLEIQRTEQGDSAMYLCASSLYAVGNTGELFFGEGSRLTVL.

Many counts were recorded for this clonotype. This chain uses TRBV5-1 with TRBJ2-1; possibly TRBD1 for D (6 bases). Germline values: CDR1 SGHRS, CDR2 YFSETQ. CDR3 length: 14 amino acids. The ends were cut back, 0 bases at V and 5 bases at J, with 9 bases in the middle. The CDR3 sequence is CASSLEQGNNEQFF. In nucleotides, the CDR3 is TGCGCCAGCAGCTTGGAACAGGGTAACAATGAGCAGTTCTTC.

In its sample, this clonotype was seen many times. The chain carries TRBV7-6 and TRBJ1-2; TRBD1 might be the D (6 bases). This CDR3 is built from 15 residues. CDR1 is SGHVS and CDR2 is FNYEAQ in the germline V gene. Between the trimmed V and J ends, which lost 5 bases and 3 bases, there was a span of 16 bases. CDR3 nucleotide sequence: TGTGCCAGCAGCCAAGGGGGGCGAGGGGACTATGGCTACACCTTC. Encoded protein: CASSQGGRGDYGYTF.